The T cell receptor beta chain described here comes from a study of cytomegalovirus exposure and HLA in healthy donors. Study-level findings and limits: One later analysis, an examination of the 120 or so validation repertoires, found that first-cohort TCR clusters tended to co-occur in them. Associated with cytomegalovirus, according to the listing, were around 170 TCR beta chains. Published work reported that the classifier diagnosed cytomegalovirus status with high specificity and sensitivity.

As for this clone: Its antigen remains unknown.

The assay was immunoSEQ multiplex PCR, and TCRdb's table has in-frame clones only and misses some. Seen here are about 130,000 clones, roughly nine tenths observed once, and the top ten hold around 1.1%. The donors were part of the validation cohort, which consisted of over a hundred subjects and was separate from the first cohort of about 720 subjects. CDR1 is MNHEY and CDR2 is SVGAGI in the germline V gene. V dropped 0 bases and J dropped 4 bases, with 12 bases sitting between them. There are 15 residues in the CDR3. The specimen was PBMCs. The receptor was derived from a woman between 18 and 30 years old in good health and CMV-seronegative. V usage is TRBV6-5 and J usage is TRBJ1-2; D gene unclear. The CDR3 region is CASSYSMAEGYGYTF. CDR3 coding DNA: TGTGCCAGCAGTTACTCGATGGCTGAGGGCTATGGCTACACCTTC.